What follows describes a single T cell receptor beta chain. Its target is not known. This specimen belongs to a study of lymphopenia after photon versus proton radiotherapy. Sequencing used immunoSEQ multiplex PCR; TCRdb keeps in-frame clones, though not all of them. Altogether some 7,300 clones are present, roughly 89% being singletons, with the ten largest covering around 16%. Study results and caveats: Relative stability marked proton patients; photon patients lost diversity and naive cells. Oligoclonal CD8+ Temra expansion after nadir drove photon patients' diversity drop. Survival link was tested only in deceased patients; proton benefit remains a possibility.

Trimming took 0 bases from V and 2 from J, leaving 8 bases between them. Germline V gene data show CDR1 as SGDLS and CDR2 as YYNGEE. The CDR3 totals 15 residues. The TCR sequence derives from a man in his sixties with cholangiocarcinoma. The sequencing here drew on peripheral blood, taken from a patient treated with photon-based radiotherapy. The rearrangement uses TRBV9 and TRBJ2-2; D gene unclear. Here the CDR3 DNA reads TGTGCCAGCAGCGTAGTTCCCAGAAACACCGGGGAGCTGTTTTTT. This sequence encodes CASSVVPRNTGELFF.